The TCR beta chain under discussion was sequenced for a study of lymphopenia after photon versus proton radiotherapy. This clone was counted between two and nine times. Its target is unknown. The CDR3 is 11 amino acids. Germline V lookup: CDR1 SNHLY, CDR2 FYNNEI. V was pared by 8 bases and J by 9 bases, with 11 bases between. The study's findings and limits: Only patients who died were analyzed for survival; proton advantage is unproven. Oligoclonal CD8+ Temra expansion after nadir drove photon patients' diversity drop.

The table came from immunoSEQ multiplex PCR; TCRdb's copy has only in-frame clones and leaves some out. The sample lists fewer than 25,000 clones, approximately 84% occurring once. The source is a woman between 50 and 59 years old with pancreatic cancer. The specimen was peripheral blood, collected from a patient treated with photon-based radiotherapy. The V call is TRBV2, the J call TRBJ2-1, with D unresolved. CDR3 region: CASGRNVEQFF. CDR3 bases: TGTGCCAGCGGCCGGAACGTTGAGCAGTTCTTC. Full variable domain (remainder filled in from reference TRBV2 and TRBJ2-1): EPEVTQTPSHQVTQMGQEVILRCVPISNHLYFYWYRQILGQKVEFLVSFYNNEISEKSEIFDDQFSVERPDGSNFTLKIRSTKLEDSAMYFCASGRNVEQFFGPGTRLTVL.